This T cell receptor (beta chain) is from a study of identical twins. The study, taken as a whole, reports: Modeled out-of-frame TCR alpha sharing in monozygotic twins fell below observed levels. Potential partial confounding of zero-insertion analyses by invariant MAIT and iNKT cells was noted. Excess sharing between twins was weaker in beta out-of-frame sequences. Out-of-frame alpha sequences common to twins exhibited an excess of low generation probability.

Trimming removed 5 bases at V and 3 bases at J, with 11 bases between. Germline assignment: CDR1 MGHRA and CDR2 YSYEKL. The CDR3 loop spans 14 amino acids. TCRdb fed the 5' RACE reads into MiXCR, producing one record per CDR3 protein. The sample has roughly 710,000 distinct CDR3 sequences, 5.5% to 6.5% seen once. At least ten counts were recorded for this clonotype. The antigen is not known. Sequences were obtained from naive T cells sorted from blood. The V and J genes are TRBV4-1 and TRBJ1-5; D gene unclear. This sequence was found in a man aged 18 to 35 in good health. The CDR3 protein is CASSYLPFNQPQHF. CDR3 DNA sequence: TGCGCCAGCAGCTACCTCCCTTTCAATCAGCCCCAGCATTTT.